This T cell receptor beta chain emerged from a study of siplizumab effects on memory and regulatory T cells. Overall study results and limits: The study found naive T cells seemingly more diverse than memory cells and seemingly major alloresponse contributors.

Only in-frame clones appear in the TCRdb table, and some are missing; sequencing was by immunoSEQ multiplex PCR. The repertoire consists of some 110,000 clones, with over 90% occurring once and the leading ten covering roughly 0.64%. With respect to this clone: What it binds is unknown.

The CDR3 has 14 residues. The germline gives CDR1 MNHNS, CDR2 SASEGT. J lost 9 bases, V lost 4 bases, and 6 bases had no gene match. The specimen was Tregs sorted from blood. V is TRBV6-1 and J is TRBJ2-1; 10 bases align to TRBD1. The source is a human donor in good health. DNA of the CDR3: TGTGCCAGCAGTGTCGGGACAGGGGTGTCTGAGCAGTTCTTC. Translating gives CASSVGTGVSEQFF.